The 20 T cell receptor beta chains listed next were all sequenced from one sample in a study of cytomegalovirus exposure and HLA in healthy donors. Generated by immunoSEQ multiplex PCR, the TCRdb table keeps only in-frame clones and is missing some. This table has approximately 57,000 clones, 90% to 95% appearing once. Sequencing used PBMCs. All receptors come from a woman between 18 and 29 years old in good health and CMV-seronegative.

The genes are TRBV7-9 and TRBJ1-5, with D maybe TRBD1 (6 bases). Trimming removed 6 bases at V and 7 bases at J, with 16 bases between. The CDR3 sequence is 14 residues long. In germline, CDR1 is SEHNR, CDR2 FQNEAQ (reference sequence). Here the CDR3 reads CASSSGGSRQPQHF. CDR3 nucleotides: TGTGCCAGCAGTTCGGGGGGCAGTCGGCAGCCCCAGCATTTT.

The chain uses TRBV21-1 and TRBJ2-7; the table's D call TRBD1 went unverified against the DNA. TRBV21-1 is reported as a pseudogene. The CDR3 totals 13 residues. CDR3 DNA sequence: TGTGCCAGCAGCACGGACAGGGATTGCGAGCAGTACTTC. This codes for CASSTDRDCEQYF.

The chain combines TRBV10-2 with TRBJ2-1; D is ambiguous. The CDR3 extends over 11 amino acids. Trimming shortened V by 3 bases and J by 7 bases, and 4 bases separated the two germline ends. CDR1 WSHSY and CDR2 SAAADI come from the germline V gene. The CDR3 nucleotides read TGCGCCAGCAGTGACGCGAATGAGCAGTTCTTC. Translating it yields CASSDANEQFF.

In this sample, this clone turned up once. The CDR3 is CASSLRGRLSNQPQHF. As DNA, the CDR3 is TGTGCCAGCAGCCTCAGGGGGCGGCTTAGCAATCAGCCCCAGCATTTT. The V gene is TRBV5-6, the J gene TRBJ1-5; 8 positions match TRBD1. V shed 4 bases, J shed 0 bases, and the junction held 6 bases outside the gene matches. The CDR3 loop spans 16 amino acids. Looked up from germline, CDR1 is SGHDT and CDR2 is YYEEEE.

The rearrangement uses TRBV7-8 and TRBJ1-2; the D is unclear. Germline loops: CDR1 SGHVS, CDR2 FQNEAQ. The CDR3 runs to 12 residues. V lost 1 base and J lost 4, with 4 bases in between. CDR3 sequence reads: CASSLGAYGYTF. CDR3 nucleotides: TGTGCCAGCAGCTTAGGGGCCTATGGCTACACCTTC.

The genes are TRBV21-1 and TRBJ1-3. TRBV21-1 is a listed pseudogene. The CDR3 spans 16 residues. DNA of the CDR3: TGTGCCAGCAGCAAAGCGTCGCGGAATATTGGAAACACCATATATTTT. Its protein product is CASSKASRNIGNTIYF.

The V call is TRBV1, the J call TRBJ2-2; the table's D call, TRBD1, was not checked against the DNA. TRBV1 is a known pseudogene. CDR3 length: 16 amino acids. CDR3 sequence: CTSSHLTGINTGELFF. The CDR3, as DNA: TGCACCAGCAGCCACTTGACAGGTATTAACACCGGGGAGCTGTTTTTT.

The chain employs TRBV15 and TRBJ1-5; D gene uncertain. The length of the CDR3 is 14 residues. Deletions cut 5 bases from V and 4 bases from J, with 12 bases between. Germline values: CDR1 LNHNV, CDR2 YYDKDF (reference sequence). The CDR3 sequence is CATSLGGGNQPQHF. CDR3 in DNA: TGTGCCACCAGCCTGGGCGGAGGAAATCAGCCCCAGCATTTT.

V usage is TRBV9 and J usage is TRBJ2-1, with D possibly TRBD1 on 7 matching bases. CDR1 is SGDLS, CDR2 YYNGEE, per germline. There are 14 residues in the CDR3. The V and J ends lost 2 bases and 8 bases respectively, with 14 bases between them. CDR3 bases: TGTGCCAGCAGCGTTGCAGGGGGGTGGGATGAGCAGTTCTTC. Encoded protein: CASSVAGGWDEQFF.

The chain is built from TRBV7-8 and TRBJ1-1, with D uncertain. CDR3 length equals 15 residues. The germline gives CDR1 SGHVS, CDR2 FQNEAQ. Trimming took off 2 bases at V and 5 bases at J, with 15 bases between the two ends. The CDR3 region is CASSLYEGSITEAFF. CDR3 DNA sequence: TGTGCCAGCAGCTTATACGAGGGATCGATTACTGAAGCTTTCTTT.

The chain joins TRBV14 to TRBJ2-7; 8 bases match TRBD2. The CDR3 consists of 15 residues. Germline V gene sequence: CDR1 SGHDN, CDR2 FVKESK. Losses at the gene ends were 4 bases for V and 2 bases for J; bases not matched to a gene: 7. As DNA, the CDR3 is TGTGCCAGCAGCCTAATATCGGGGGGGCCCTACGAGCAGTACTTC. This codes for CASSLISGGPYEQYF.

The chain links TRBV6-5 to TRBJ1-2; D remains ambiguous. Germline CDR1 reads MNHEY; CDR2 reads SVGAGI. V gave up 6 bases and J gave up 0 bases, with 11 bases separating them. This CDR3 comprises 14 residues. The CDR3 nucleotides read TGTGCCAGCAGCCTCCTCACAGCTAACTATGGCTACACCTTC. This encodes CASSLLTANYGYTF.

This rearrangement joins TRBV12-5 to TRBJ2-2; TRBD2 is a possible D gene (5 bases). Trimming took 3 bases from V and 1 from J, leaving 6 bases between them. The CDR3 is 14 residues long. Germline loops: CDR1 LGHNT, CDR2 FRNRAP. The CDR3 loop is CASGFRGNTGELFF. The DNA of the CDR3 is TGTGCTAGTGGTTTCCGGGGGAACACCGGGGAGCTGTTTTTT.

CDR3 residues: CASSPDRGGTEAFF. The CDR3 nucleotides are TGTGCCAGCAGCCCGGACAGGGGCGGCACTGAAGCTTTCTTT. The chain joins TRBV7-2 to TRBJ1-1; 9 bases fit TRBD1. Germline V gene data show CDR1 as SGHTA and CDR2 as FQGNSA. The CDR3 extends over 14 amino acids. With V trimmed by 5 bases and J by 4 bases, 5 bases remained unmatched.

The table lists this clone with a count of one. This rearrangement joins TRBV9 to TRBJ2-5; perhaps TRBD2 as D (6 bases). The CDR3 loop spans 15 amino acids. Germline V gene lookup returns CDR1 SGDLS and CDR2 YYNGEE. The germline V and J ends were trimmed by 0 bases and 2 bases, with 11 bases remaining between them. Here the CDR3 reads CASSVAGRGQETQYF. Written as DNA, the CDR3 is TGTGCCAGCAGCGTAGCTGGTCGGGGGCAAGAGACCCAGTACTTC.

The rearrangement uses TRBV4-3 and TRBJ2-1; D ambiguous. The CDR3 totals 13 residues. V gave up 0 bases and J gave up 9 bases, with 9 bases separating them. In germline, CDR1 is LGHNA, CDR2 YSLEER. CDR3 loop: CASSQERVTEQFF. The CDR3 bases are TGCGCCAGCAGCCAAGAAAGAGTCACTGAGCAGTTCTTC.

The chain has TRBV2 and TRBJ2-5; 12 bases agree with TRBD2. V was clipped by 5 bases and J by 4 bases; unmatched bases: 5. This CDR3 comprises 15 residues. Germline V gene sequence: CDR1 SNHLY, CDR2 FYNNEI. The CDR3 protein is CASSPSGGVIETQYF. In DNA form, the CDR3 reads TGTGCCAGCAGTCCTAGCGGGGGGGTAATAGAGACCCAGTACTTC.

V and J are TRBV5-1 and TRBJ2-3; 8 bases are shared with TRBD2. The length of the CDR3 is 16 residues. The germline V gene encodes CDR1 SGHRS and CDR2 YFSETQ. After removal of 0 bases from V and 2 bases from J, the junction contained 5 bases not matched to a gene. CDR3 in DNA: TGCGCCAGCAGCTTGGTGTCGGGAGGGACCACAGATACGCAGTATTTT. Translation: CASSLVSGGTTDTQYF. The full variable domain, with the rest looked up from reference TRBV5-1 and TRBJ2-3, is KAGVTQTPRYLIKTRGQQVTLSCSPISGHRSVSWYQQTPGQGLQFLFEYFSETQRNKGNFPGRFSGRQFSNSRSEMNVSTLELGDSALYLCASSLVSGGTTDTQYFGPGTRLTVL.

The chain is built from TRBV5-5 and TRBJ2-2, with 7 bases identical to TRBD1. Germline-derived CDR1 and CDR2 are SGHKS and YYEKEE (reference sequence). The CDR3 extends over 16 amino acids. With 2 bases clipped from V and 3 bases from J, the junction kept 7 bases outside the gene matches. Here the CDR3 DNA reads TGTGCCAGCAGCTTTCGGGACAGTAGAGACACCGGGGAGCTGTTTTTT. Residues: CASSFRDSRDTGELFF. The full variable domain, its missing parts supplied by reference TRBV5-5 and TRBJ2-2, is DAGVTQSPTHLIKTRGQQVTLRCSPISGHKSVSWYQQVLGQGPQFIFQYYEKEERGRGNFPDRFSARQFPNYSSELNVNALLLGDSALYLCASSFRDSRDTGELFFGEGSRLTVL.

The rearrangement links TRBV7-9 to TRBJ2-5, with TRBD2 identical over 15 bases. The CDR3 extends over 17 amino acids. Germline V gene sequence: CDR1 SEHNR, CDR2 FQNEAQ (reference sequence). V lost 2 bases and J lost 5; bases outside the gene matches: 6. CDR3 in DNA: TGTGCCAGCAGCTTATACGGACTAGCGGGGGGGCTGGAGACCCAGTACTTC. Translated, it gives CASSLYGLAGGLETQYF.